This T cell receptor (beta chain) was obtained from a study of blood T cells in healthy people across ages. Overall study findings and caveats: Aged donors had fewer naive CD4+ cells and lower diversity than long-lived donors.

This CDR3 region has 17 residues. The junction had 8 bases not matched to a gene; V was cut back by 1 base and J by 3 bases. This clonotype has a handful of counts. As yet, its antigen is unknown. Alongside a J-beta primer mix, a sample-barcoded 5' primer served in a second PCR lasting about 6 to 11 cycles. Each CDR3 protein gets one entry after TCRdb re-called the 5' RACE reads with MiXCR. The sample lists roughly 1.4 million distinct CDR3 sequences, 45% to 70% occurring once. The chain has TRBV12-3 or TRBV12-4 and TRBJ2-3, with 9 bases identical to TRBD1. Input material: blood. This TCR came from a man younger than 35 in good health. CDR3 DNA: TGTGCCAGCAGTTTAGGTGGAAGCGGGACAGGGACAGATACGCAGTATTTT. This sequence encodes CASSLGGSGTGTDTQYF.